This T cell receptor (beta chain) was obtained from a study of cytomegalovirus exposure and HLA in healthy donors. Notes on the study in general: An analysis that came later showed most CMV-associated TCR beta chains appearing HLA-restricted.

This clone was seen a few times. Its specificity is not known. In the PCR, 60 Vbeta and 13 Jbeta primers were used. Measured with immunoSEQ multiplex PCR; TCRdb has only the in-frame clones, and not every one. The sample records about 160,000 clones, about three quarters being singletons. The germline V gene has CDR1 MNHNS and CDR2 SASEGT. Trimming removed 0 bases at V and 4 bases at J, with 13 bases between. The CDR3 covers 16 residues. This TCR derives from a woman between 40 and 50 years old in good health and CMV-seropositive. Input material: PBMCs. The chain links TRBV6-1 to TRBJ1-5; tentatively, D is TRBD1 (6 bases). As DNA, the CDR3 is TGTGCCAGCAGTGAAGCCGTGGGGACAAGAAATCAGCCCCAGCATTTT. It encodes CASSEAVGTRNQPQHF.